What follows are 16 T cell receptor beta chains derived from one specimen sequenced in a study of OX40 agonist ivuxolimab in advanced cancers. Sequencing used immunoSEQ multiplex PCR; TCRdb keeps in-frame clones, though not all of them. The sample lists tens of thousands of clones, about 88% occurring once. The sequenced sample was CD4+ or CD8+ T cells sorted from blood, obtained in a trial of the OX40 agonist ivuxolimab. All receptors derive from an adult with an advanced solid tumor such as melanoma, head and neck, liver or kidney cancer.

This chain joins TRBV18 and TRBJ1-1; TRBD1 matches at 9 bases. Trimming removed 4 bases from V and 3 bases from J; junction bases left unmatched: 12. Germline lookup yields CDR1 KGHSH and CDR2 LQKENI. The length of the CDR3 is 17 residues. The CDR3 loop is CASSRSRTGGRDTEAFF. The CDR3 DNA reads TGTGCCAGCTCACGGTCCCGAACAGGGGGCCGAGACACTGAAGCTTTCTTT.

The genes are TRBV11-2 and TRBJ1-6, with D possibly TRBD1 on 5 matching bases. CDR3 length equals 15 residues. Germline-derived CDR1 and CDR2 are SGHAT and FQNNGV. Trimming left V 3 bases short and J 3 bases short, with 9 bases between. CDR3 loop: CASSFDRGYNSPLHF. CDR3 in DNA: TGTGCCAGCAGCTTCGACAGAGGCTATAATTCACCCCTCCACTTT.

As DNA, the CDR3 is TGTGCCAGCAGCTTAAACAGCTACAATGAGCAGTTCTTC. Translating gives CASSLNSYNEQFF. This rearrangement joins TRBV11-3 to TRBJ2-1; the D is unclear. CDR1 and CDR2 from the germline V gene are SGHNT and YENEEA. V was cut by 2 bases and J by 3 bases, with 5 bases left in between. The CDR3 consists of 13 residues.

The sample holds one count of this clone. This chain joins TRBV6-1 and TRBJ1-5, with 10 bases that match TRBD1. Looked up from germline, CDR1 is MNHNS and CDR2 is SASEGT. The ends lost 4 bases at V and 6 bases at J; junction bases unmatched: 9. This CDR3 has 16 amino acids. CDR3 residues: CASSVTQTGGGQPQHF. DNA of the CDR3: TGTGCCAGCAGTGTAACGCAGACAGGGGGCGGTCAGCCCCAGCATTTT.

In DNA form, the CDR3 reads TGTGCCAGCAGCGTAGTTGGACAGGTCACAGATACGCAGTATTTT. Translation: CASSVVGQVTDTQYF. V usage is TRBV9 and J usage is TRBJ2-3; 7 bases line up with TRBD1. Per the germline V gene, CDR1 is SGDLS and CDR2 is YYNGEE. The CDR3 contains 15 residues. J was trimmed by 2 bases and V by 0 bases; bases with no gene match: 3. Variable domain in full (rest from reference TRBV9 and TRBJ2-3): DSGVTQTPKHLITATGQRVTLRCSPRSGDLSVYWYQQSLDQGLQFLIQYYNGEERAKGNILERFSAQQFPDLHSELNLSSLELGDSALYFCASSVVGQVTDTQYFGPGTRLTVL.

The chain carries TRBV5-1 and TRBJ2-6; 7 bases are shared with TRBD1. Germline values: CDR1 SGHRS, CDR2 YFSETQ. The CDR3 is 17 amino acids. V shed 4 bases and J 0 bases; nucleotides not matched to a gene: 7. CDR3 protein: CASSPWDSSSGANVLTF. CDR3 DNA: TGCGCCAGCAGCCCGTGGGACAGCAGCTCTGGGGCCAACGTCCTGACTTTC.

The chain recombines TRBV5-1 with TRBJ2-5, with no clear D. Germline-derived CDR1 and CDR2 are SGHRS and YFSETQ. This CDR3 spans 14 amino acids. V was trimmed by 1 base and J by 4 bases, leaving 11 bases between them. The CDR3 DNA follows: TGCGCCAGCAGCTTGCCGGACCACCCAGAGACCCAGTACTTC. Residues: CASSLPDHPETQYF.

CDR3 DNA sequence: TGTGCCAGCATTGACAGTTATAATGAAAAACTGTTTTTT. This encodes CASIDSYNEKLFF. V is TRBV6-1 and J is TRBJ1-4; possibly TRBD1 for D (5 bases). Germline V gene sequence: CDR1 MNHNS, CDR2 SASEGT. The V gene lost 7 bases and the J gene lost 4 bases, with 10 bases spanning the gap. The CDR3 covers 13 residues.

The chain links TRBV11-3 to TRBJ1-3; 9 bases align to TRBD1. The CDR3 is made up of 15 amino acids. Germline assignment: CDR1 SGHNT and CDR2 YENEEA. Losses at the gene ends were 4 bases for V and 3 bases for J; bases not matched to a gene: 4. For the CDR3, the DNA is TGTGCCAGCAGCTCGGGACAGGGCGATGGAAACACCATATATTTT. This translates into CASSSGQGDGNTIYF.

This clone has only one observation. The chain has TRBV30 and TRBJ2-7; D is ambiguous. The CDR3 runs 14 residues. Deletions cut 5 bases from V and 2 bases from J, with 16 bases between. Germline V gene sequence: CDR1 GTSNPN, CDR2 SVGIG (reference sequence). The CDR3: CAWAPELLTYEQYF. The CDR3 coding sequence is TGTGCCTGGGCCCCCGAACTACTCACCTACGAGCAGTACTTC.

This chain joins TRBV7-2 and TRBJ1-2; 9 nucleotides align to TRBD1. Germline V lookup: CDR1 SGHTA, CDR2 FQGNSA. Trimming removed 5 bases from V and 5 bases from J; junction bases left unmatched: 12. This CDR3 has 16 amino acids. The CDR3 is CASSPWTGAGNYGYTF. The CDR3 bases are TGTGCCAGCAGCCCCTGGACAGGGGCCGGTAATTATGGCTACACCTTC.

The chain has TRBV5-1 and TRBJ1-4, with D unclear. The V gene's germline CDR1 is SGHRS and CDR2 YFSETQ. CDR3 length: 15 amino acids. V dropped 5 bases and J dropped 4 bases, with 15 bases sitting between them. The CDR3 sequence is CASSLGEANNEKLFF. The CDR3 DNA reads TGCGCCAGCAGTCTTGGCGAGGCAAATAATGAAAAACTGTTTTTT.

The CDR3 nucleotides read TGTGCCAGCAGCGCGGGGGGCCCAGATACGCAGTATTTT. As protein: CASSAGGPDTQYF. V usage is TRBV9 and J usage is TRBJ2-3, with a weak D call TRBD2 (7 bases). The CDR3 has 13 amino acids. Per the germline V gene, CDR1 is SGDLS and CDR2 is YYNGEE. Trimming left V 3 bases short and J 4 bases short, with 9 bases between.

The gene calls are TRBV10-2 and TRBJ1-3; 9 nucleotides line up with TRBD1. The CDR3 loop spans 19 amino acids. V shed 3 bases, J shed 4 bases, and the junction held 16 bases outside the gene matches. Germline lookup yields CDR1 WSHSY and CDR2 SAAADI. DNA for the CDR3: TGCGCCAGCAGTGAACCCCGGACAGGGGCCGGTCGGGGAGGAAACACCATATATTTT. This translates into CASSEPRTGAGRGGNTIYF.

The CDR3 DNA reads as TGCGCCAGCAGCCCCGGGACAGAGGACGGTACGCAGTATTTT. Residues: CASSPGTEDGTQYF. The chain employs TRBV5-1 and TRBJ2-3, with TRBD1 matching over 7 bases. CDR3 length: 14 amino acids. V gave up 4 bases and J gave up 8 bases; unmatched junction bases: 10. Germline V CDR1 and CDR2: SGHRS, YFSETQ.

This chain joins TRBV9 and TRBJ2-3; 9 bases match TRBD1. From germline, CDR1 is SGDLS and CDR2 YYNGEE. With 1 base clipped from V and 0 bases from J, the junction kept 6 bases outside the gene matches. The CDR3 consists of 17 residues. The CDR3 is CASSVTTGGFSTDTQYF. CDR3 sequence (DNA): TGTGCCAGCAGCGTAACTACAGGGGGCTTTAGCACAGATACGCAGTATTTT.